This T cell receptor (beta chain) was retrieved from a study of blood T cells in healthy people across ages. Regarding the study as a whole: A strong correlation between TCR beta diversity and naive T cell percentage was seen.

Deletions cut 0 bases from V and 6 bases from J, with 15 bases between. This CDR3 is 15 amino acids long. Per germline, CDR1 SGDLS and CDR2 YYNGEE. Primers used in a second PCR of roughly 7 to 12 cycles were a sample-barcoded 5' primer and a J-beta primer mix. TCRdb itself ran the 5' RACE reads through MiXCR, one entry per CDR3 protein. The sample has 750,000 to 1,000,000 distinct CDR3 sequences; about 27% are singletons. This clonotype was seen a few times. Its specificity is not known. The data also belong to a second study, concerning T cells of mothers and their children. That publication notes: Donors were a few healthy Caucasian mothers and their six children. T cell clones that were persistent and microchimeric went undetected.

What was sequenced was blood. The V gene is TRBV9, the J gene TRBJ1-1, with D uncertain. This TCR came from a woman between 35 and 50 years old in good health. The CDR3: CASSVGADFFPEAFF. DNA of the CDR3: TGTGCCAGCAGCGTAGGTGCAGACTTTTTTCCTGAAGCTTTCTTT.